Below, one T cell receptor beta chain is given with its context. Its target is unknown. The sample comes from a study of T cell responses to AZD1222 COVID-19 vaccine. The CDR3 has 15 residues. Germline CDR1 and CDR2: SGHTA and FQGNSA. Losses at the gene ends were 6 bases for V and 4 bases for J; bases not matched to a gene: 9. This table comes from immunoSEQ multiplex PCR, and its TCRdb copy is limited to in-frame clones, with some not included. The sample holds nearly 110,000 clones, more than 70% seen once. Whole-study results and caveats: Spike as a whole was targeted by vaccine-associated CD4 TCRs, dominant at 160-218 and 743-854.

The material sequenced was peripheral blood, taken on day 0 of AZD1222 vaccination. The rearrangement links TRBV7-2 to TRBJ1-3, with TRBD1 matching over 7 bases. The receptor's source is an adult in good health. CDR3 bases: TGTGCCAGCAGACCCGACAGGGTCCCCGGAAACACCATATATTTT. It yields the protein CASRPDRVPGNTIYF.